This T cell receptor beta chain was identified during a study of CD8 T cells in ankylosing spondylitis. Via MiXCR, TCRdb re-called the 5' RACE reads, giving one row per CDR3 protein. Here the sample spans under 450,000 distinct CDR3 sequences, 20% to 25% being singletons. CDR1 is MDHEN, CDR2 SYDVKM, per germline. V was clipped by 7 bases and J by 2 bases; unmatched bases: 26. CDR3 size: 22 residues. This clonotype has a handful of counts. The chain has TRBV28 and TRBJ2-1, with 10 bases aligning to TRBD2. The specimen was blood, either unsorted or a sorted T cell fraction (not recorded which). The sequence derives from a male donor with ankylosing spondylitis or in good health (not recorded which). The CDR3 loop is CASILPREQLAGGPKTYNEQFF. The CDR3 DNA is TGTGCCAGCATTTTGCCCCGGGAACAGTTAGCGGGGGGACCTAAAACCTACAATGAGCAGTTCTTC.